The rows below give T cell receptor beta chains drawn from one sample of a study of blood T cell repertoires in COVID-19. Clones were sequenced by immunoSEQ multiplex PCR, and TCRdb holds only the in-frame ones, with some missing. Found here are 140,000 or so clones, around 85% of them singletons; the top ten hold around 2.7%. Input material: peripheral blood. Receptors originate from a woman aged 80 or older with acute or convalescent COVID-19. CDR3s include the opening cysteine and the closing phenylalanine or tryptophan. D genes are given only for firm matches.

>TRBV4-1|TRBJ1-1|TRBD1
TGCGCCAGCAGCCTGACAGGGGCGCTTTCGAACACTGAAGCTTTCTTT
CASSLTGALSNTEAFF
>TRBV4-1|TRBJ1-4|.
TGCGCCAGCAACCCGGGCGGGGGAAATGAAAAACTGTTTTTT
CASNPGGGNEKLFF
>TRBV10-3|TRBJ1-2|.
TGTGCCATCAGTGATCAGGGGTCCGGGAATGGCTACACCTTC
CAISDQGSGNGYTF
>TRBV12-3/TRBV12-4|TRBJ2-7|.
TGTGCCAGCAGCCAGGGGTGGGAGCAGTACTTC
CASSQGWEQYF
>TRBV5-1|TRBJ2-3|TRBD2
TGCGCCAGCAGCCTCCACGGGGGGGATACGCAGTATTTT
CASSLHGGDTQYF
>TRBV2|TRBJ1-6|TRBD1
TGTGCCAGCAGGGGACAGGGAAAGCATTCACCCCTCCACTTT
CASRGQGKHSPLHF
>TRBV6-1|TRBJ1-1|.
TGTGCCAGCGGAAAAGGGGGGGGCACTGAAGCTTTCTTT
CASGKGGGTEAFF
>TRBV5-1|TRBJ2-7|TRBD1
TGCGCCAGCAGCTTACAGGGGGCCGAGCAGTACTTC
CASSLQGAEQYF
>TRBV11-2|TRBJ2-7|TRBD2
TGTGCCAGCAGCTCTGGACTAGCGGGGGGGCGCAGCTCCTACGAGCAGTACTTC
CASSSGLAGGRSSYEQYF
>TRBV18|TRBJ1-5|.
TGTGCCAGCTCACCAGGACAGTCTAATCAGCCCCAGCATTTT
CASSPGQSNQPQHF